Included here is one TCR beta chain sequence, with context. Its specificity is not known. This sample was taken from a study of T cells in Graves' hyperthyroidism and ophthalmopathy. The study, taken as a whole, reports: Peripheral blood also featured most of the thyroid clonotypes expanded above 0.001. Through a model of 13 V-J features, ophthalmopathy was separated from stable hyperthyroidism.

The source material, RNA transcripts, was used to amplify TCR beta CDR3 regions. TCR CDR3 underwent first-round RT-PCR with the HTBI primer set. In TCRdb, the multiplex PCR reads were re-called with MiXCR into one record per CDR3 protein. The sample has 690,000 or so distinct CDR3 sequences, around a sixth seen once. The V gene end was trimmed by 7 bases and the J gene end by 1 base; junction bases not matched to a gene: 6. The length of the CDR3 is 17 residues. Together with thyroid ultrasound, orbital computed tomography, serum thyroxine and TRAb, clinical symptoms were used for diagnoses. Sequencing input: blood. The sequence came from a woman in her 50s with Graves' hyperthyroidism that later progressed to Graves' ophthalmopathy. The chain is built from TRBV12-3 or TRBV12-4 and TRBJ1-6; 11 bases are a match to TRBD1. As DNA, the CDR3 is TGTGCCAGCACCTTGGGACAGGGGGTTTCCTATAATTCACCCCTCCACTTT. Its translation: CASTLGQGVSYNSPLHF.